These 3 T cell receptor beta chains originate from one sample sequenced in a study of post-analysis software for immune sequencing data. Study-level results: Patients used about five TRBV segments, including TRBV5-6, TRBV5-1 and TRBV20-1, more often than controls.

Included in the TCR beta cDNA libraries were unique molecular identifiers. TCRdb used MiXCR to reprocess the PCR reads, holding one entry per CDR3 protein. This sample has about 800,000 distinct CDR3 sequences; 25% to 30% occur once, and the top ten carry around 0.6%. Their antigen targets remain unknown. The sample comprised blood. These receptors were obtained from a girl between 5 and 17 years old with multiple sclerosis.

This CDR3 is CASTPGHPSTTEAFF. In DNA, the CDR3 is TGTGCCAGCACCCCGGGACACCCCTCGACCACTGAAGCTTTCTTT. The chain links TRBV12-3 or TRBV12-4 to TRBJ1-1, with D perhaps matching TRBD1 (6 bases). This CDR3 region has 15 residues. The ends were cut back, 7 bases at V and 4 bases at J, with 19 bases in the middle.

This clonotype was recorded at least ten times. This chain links TRBV29-1 with TRBJ2-7; 8 positions agree with TRBD2. Trimming cost V 8 bases and J 4 bases; bases outside gene matches: 4. Germline V lookup: CDR1 SQVTM, CDR2 ANQGSEA. The CDR3 extends over 11 amino acids. DNA for the CDR3: TGCAGCCGTCGCGGGGGGTACGAGCAGTACTTC. It yields the protein CSRRGGYEQYF.

This clonotype showed up many times. CDR3 DNA: TGCGCCAGCAGCTTGGGGCAGGCTCAAGAGACCCAGTACTTC. Translation: CASSLGQAQETQYF. The chain employs TRBV5-1 and TRBJ2-5, with D unresolved. There are 14 residues in the CDR3. Germline V gene sequence: CDR1 SGHRS, CDR2 YFSETQ. V gave up 0 bases and J gave up 2 bases, with 8 bases separating them.